This entry describes one TCR beta chain. This entry is derived from a study of blood T cell repertoires in COVID-19. Generated by immunoSEQ multiplex PCR, the TCRdb table keeps only in-frame clones and is missing some. The table records some 250,000 clones, over 75% of them present only once. This CDR3 is built from 17 residues. In germline, CDR1 is SGDLS, CDR2 YYNGEE. V was pared by 0 bases and J by 7 bases, with 9 bases of the junction left unmatched. The gene calls are TRBV9 and TRBJ2-1; 11 bases match TRBD2. The sequenced material came from PBMCs or T cells enriched from blood (not recorded which). The origin of this receptor is a woman aged 45 to 65 who had recovered from COVID-19. In DNA, the CDR3 is TGTGCCAGCAGCGTAGGGGGGGTGGCTAGCGGGAGGAATGAGCAGTTCTTC. Encoded protein: CASSVGGVASGRNEQFF. Together with reference TRBV9 and TRBJ2-1, the CDR3 gives the full variable domain: DSGVTQTPKHLITATGQRVTLRCSPRSGDLSVYWYQQSLDQGLQFLIQYYNGEERAKGNILERFSAQQFPDLHSELNLSSLELGDSALYFCASSVGGVASGRNEQFFGPGTRLTVL.